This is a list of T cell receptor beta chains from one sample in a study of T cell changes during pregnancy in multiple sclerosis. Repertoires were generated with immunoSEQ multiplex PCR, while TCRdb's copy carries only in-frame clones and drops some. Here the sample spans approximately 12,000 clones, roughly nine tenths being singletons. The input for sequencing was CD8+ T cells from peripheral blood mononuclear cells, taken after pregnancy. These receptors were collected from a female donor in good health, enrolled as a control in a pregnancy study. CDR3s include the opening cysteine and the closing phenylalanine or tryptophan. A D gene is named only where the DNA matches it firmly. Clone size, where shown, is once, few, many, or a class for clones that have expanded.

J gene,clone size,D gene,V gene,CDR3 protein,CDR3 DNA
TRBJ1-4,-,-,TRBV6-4,CASSDSLGADEKLFF,TGTGCCAGCAGTGACTCATTAGGGGCGGATGAAAAACTGTTTTTT
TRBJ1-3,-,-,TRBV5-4,CASSLIGAGNTIYF,TGTGCCAGCAGCTTGATAGGGGCTGGAAACACCATATATTTT
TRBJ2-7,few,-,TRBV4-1,CASSQVTQAAYEQYF,TGCGCCAGCAGCCAAGTGACACAGGCTGCCTACGAGCAGTACTTC
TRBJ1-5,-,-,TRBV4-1,CASSRQDTQPQHF,TGCGCCAGCAGTCGCCAGGACACTCAGCCCCAGCATTTT
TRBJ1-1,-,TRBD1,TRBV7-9,CASSPGVGQGYLAFF,TGTGCCAGCAGCCCAGGGGTAGGACAGGGCTATTTAGCTTTCTTT
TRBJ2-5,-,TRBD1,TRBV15,CATSRRPPSRDRAVETQYF,TGTGCCACCAGCAGACGTCCTCCTTCAAGAGACAGGGCGGTAGAGACCCAGTACTTC
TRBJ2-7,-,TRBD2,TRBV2,CASSESQLAGSYEQYF,TGTGCCAGCAGTGAAAGTCAACTAGCGGGGAGCTACGAGCAGTACTTC
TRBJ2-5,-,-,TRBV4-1,CASSQGYGRQETQYF,TGCGCCAGCAGCCAAGGGTACGGGAGACAAGAGACCCAGTACTTC
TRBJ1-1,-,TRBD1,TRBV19,CASSNPGQPYTEAFF,TGTGCCAGTAGTAACCCGGGACAGCCTTACACTGAAGCTTTCTTT
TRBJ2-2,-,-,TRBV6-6,CASSDGSTGELFF,TGTGCCAGCAGTGACGGGTCCACCGGGGAGCTGTTTTTT
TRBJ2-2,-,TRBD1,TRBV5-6,CASRGTVNTGELFF,TGTGCCAGCCGAGGGACAGTCAACACCGGGGAGCTGTTTTTT
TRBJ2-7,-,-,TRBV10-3,CATNGGVYEQYF,TGTGCCACCAACGGGGGAGTCTACGAGCAGTACTTC
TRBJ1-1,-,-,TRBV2,CASTSGTEAFF,TGTGCCAGCACAAGCGGGACTGAAGCTTTCTTT
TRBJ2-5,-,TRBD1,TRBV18,CASSLTGGQETQYF,TGTGCCAGCTCACTTACAGGGGGCCAAGAGACCCAGTACTTC
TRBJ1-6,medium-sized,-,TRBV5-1,CASSNGTAYSPLHF,TGCGCCAGCAGCAACGGGACTGCTTATTCACCCCTCCACTTT
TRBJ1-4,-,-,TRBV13,CASSRQENEKLFF,TGTGCCAGCAGCCGACAGGAGAATGAAAAACTGTTTTTT
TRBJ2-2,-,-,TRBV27,CASLLAGTGELFF,TGTGCCAGCCTCCTCGCGGGCACCGGGGAGCTGTTTTTT
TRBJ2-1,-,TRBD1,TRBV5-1,CASSFPPGGEQFF,TGCGCCAGCAGTTTTCCTCCAGGGGGCGAGCAGTTCTTC
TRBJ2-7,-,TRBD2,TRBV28,CASTRAGLTSYEQYF,TGTGCCAGCACCCGGGCGGGACTAACCTCCTACGAGCAGTACTTC
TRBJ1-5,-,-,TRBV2,CASSTTEYSNQPQHF,TGTGCCAGCAGTACGACAGAATATAGCAATCAGCCCCAGCATTTT
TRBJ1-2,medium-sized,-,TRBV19,CASSIKGQGGGHYGYTF,TGTGCCAGTAGTATAAAGGGGCAGGGCGGGGGTCACTATGGCTACACCTTC
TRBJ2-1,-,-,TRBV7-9,CARSPQGNEQFF,TGTGCCAGATCCCCCCAGGGCAATGAGCAGTTCTTC
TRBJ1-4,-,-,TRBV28,CASLRSGGTEKLFF,TGTGCCAGCTTAAGAAGCGGGGGGACTGAAAAACTGTTTTTT
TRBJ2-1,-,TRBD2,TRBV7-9,CASTGLAAYNEQFF,TGTGCCAGCACTGGACTAGCGGCCTACAATGAGCAGTTCTTC
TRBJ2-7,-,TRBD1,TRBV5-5,CASSLVFQGADEQYF,TGTGCCAGCAGCTTGGTCTTCCAGGGGGCGGACGAGCAGTACTTC
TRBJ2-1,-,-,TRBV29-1,CSVDRVAEQFF,TGCAGCGTTGACCGGGTGGCCGAGCAGTTCTTC
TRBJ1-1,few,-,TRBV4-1,CASSLGDTEAFF,TGCGCCAGCAGCTTGGGAGACACTGAAGCTTTCTTT
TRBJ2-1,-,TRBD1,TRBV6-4,CASSDSRTGGLDEQFF,TGTGCCAGCAGTGACTCGAGGACAGGGGGTCTCGATGAGCAGTTCTTC
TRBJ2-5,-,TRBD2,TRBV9,CASSAVAGYQETQYF,TGTGCCAGCAGCGCAGTAGCGGGGTACCAAGAGACCCAGTACTTC
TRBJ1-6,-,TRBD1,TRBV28,CASSSTGTGAPLHF,TGTGCCAGCAGTTCTACCGGGACAGGGGCGCCCCTCCACTTT
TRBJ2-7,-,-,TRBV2,CASSEYYGTHEQYF,TGTGCCAGCAGTGAATATTACGGTACCCACGAGCAGTACTTC
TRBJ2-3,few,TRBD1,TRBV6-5,CASSYSTGGADTQYF,TGTGCCAGCAGTTACTCGACAGGGGGCGCAGATACGCAGTATTTT
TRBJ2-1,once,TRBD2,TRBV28,CASSNLAGSSAEQFF,TGTGCCAGCAGCAACCTAGCGGGGTCATCGGCTGAGCAGTTCTTC
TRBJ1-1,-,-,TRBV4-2,CASSALRGNTEAFF,TGTGCCAGCAGCGCCTTGCGGGGCAACACTGAAGCTTTCTTT
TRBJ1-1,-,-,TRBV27,CASSLTGRLSTEAFF,TGTGCCAGCAGTTTAACTGGCAGGCTTTCCACTGAAGCTTTCTTT
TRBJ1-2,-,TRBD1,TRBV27,CASSFGQGALGYTF,TGTGCCAGCAGTTTCGGACAGGGGGCATTGGGCTACACCTTC
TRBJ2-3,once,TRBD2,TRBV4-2,CASSQVAGGGTDTQYF,TGTGCCAGCAGCCAAGTTGCGGGGGGGGGCACAGATACGCAGTATTTT
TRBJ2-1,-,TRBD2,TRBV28,CASSFGLAGVSEQFF,TGTGCCAGCAGTTTCGGACTAGCGGGAGTAAGTGAGCAGTTCTTC
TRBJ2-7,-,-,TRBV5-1,CASSGQYEQYF,TGCGCCAGCAGCGGACAGTACGAGCAGTACTTC
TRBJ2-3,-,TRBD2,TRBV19,CASRPSGFEDTQYF,TGTGCCAGTAGGCCTAGCGGATTCGAAGATACGCAGTATTTT
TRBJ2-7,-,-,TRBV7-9,CASSSGTYEQYF,TGTGCCAGCAGCTCGGGAACCTACGAGCAGTACTTC
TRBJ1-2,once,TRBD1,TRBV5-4,CASTGVLTGGNYGYTF,TGTGCCAGCACCGGTGTTTTGACAGGGGGTAACTATGGCTACACCTTC
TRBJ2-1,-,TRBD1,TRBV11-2,CASSLDRGRINEQFF,TGTGCCAGCAGCCTCGACAGGGGTAGAATCAATGAGCAGTTCTTC
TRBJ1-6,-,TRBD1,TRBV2,CALQTGKNSPLHF,TGTGCCTTACAGACAGGGAAGAATTCACCCCTCCACTTT
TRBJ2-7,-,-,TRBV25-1,CASAAGGNYEQYF,TGTGCCAGCGCCGCCGGGGGTAACTACGAGCAGTACTTC
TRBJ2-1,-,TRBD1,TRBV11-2,CASSTGQGEYNEQFF,TGTGCCAGCAGCACGGGACAGGGAGAATACAATGAGCAGTTCTTC
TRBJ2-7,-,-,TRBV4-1,CASSLQHTGEIPYEQYF,TGCGCCAGCAGCCTACAACACACAGGCGAAATACCGTACGAGCAGTACTTC
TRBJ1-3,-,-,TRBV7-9,CASSPHDRYSGNTIYF,TGTGCCAGCAGCCCACACGACAGGTACTCTGGAAACACCATATATTTT
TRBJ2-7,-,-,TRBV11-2,CASSGLRDKYSYEQYF,TGTGCCAGCAGCGGGCTCCGGGACAAATACTCCTACGAGCAGTACTTC
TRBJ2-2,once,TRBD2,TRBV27,CASSLLSSASGRTGELFF,TGTGCCAGCAGTTTATTAAGCTCGGCTAGCGGGAGAACCGGGGAGCTGTTTTTT
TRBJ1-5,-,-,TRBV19,CASTPVRGQPQHF,TGTGCCAGTACCCCTGTTCGGGGTCAGCCCCAGCATTTT
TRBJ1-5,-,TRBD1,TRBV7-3,CASSHPGQGGIQPQHF,TGTGCCAGCAGCCACCCTGGACAGGGAGGGATTCAGCCCCAGCATTTT
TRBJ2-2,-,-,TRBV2,CASSEGGGAAGELFF,TGTGCCAGCAGTGAAGGTGGGGGGGCCGCCGGGGAGCTGTTTTTT
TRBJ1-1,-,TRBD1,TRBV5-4,CASSLPTGGGTEAFF,TGTGCCAGCAGCTTGCCGACAGGGGGGGGGACTGAAGCTTTCTTT
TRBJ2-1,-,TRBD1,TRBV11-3,CASSPETGEGNEQFF,TGTGCCAGCAGCCCTGAGACAGGGGAAGGCAATGAGCAGTTCTTC